What follows describes a single TCR beta chain. Its target is unknown. Germline V CDR1 and CDR2: SGHTA, FQGNSA. V was cut by 2 bases and J by 0 bases, with 9 bases left in between. The CDR3 totals 15 residues. Oncomine TCR Beta short-read sequencing was applied to DNA from cultured CD4+ T cells. TCRdb processed the PCR reads anew with MiXCR; each CDR3 protein has one entry. The profile shows about 6,900 distinct CDR3 sequences, 52% of them singletons. Noted treatment: approximately 9-day PBMC culture with coronavirus spike peptide pools or control peptides (ViraFEST assay). CD4+ T cells of the unexposed donor were collected before the COVID-19 pandemic (2011-2018). Before TCRs were sequenced, ViraFEST expanded antigen-specific T cells with peptide pools. From the 10-day cultures, CD4+ T cells were isolated by negative selection. The data belong to a study of vaccination and CD4 T cells after COVID-19. Study in general: Investigators took post-vaccine samples a median 72 days after dose two, within a range of 14 to 241.

The gene calls are TRBV7-2 and TRBJ2-3; possibly TRBD1 or TRBD2 for D (5 bases each). Sequencing used CD4+ T cells from blood, cultured in vitro. The receptor was derived from a human donor in good health. CDR3 sequence (DNA): TGTGCCAGCAGCTTATTCGGGGCTAGCACAGATACGCAGTATTTT. Encoded protein: CASSLFGASTDTQYF.